Each of the 15 T cell receptor beta chains below was sequenced from the same sample in a study of siplizumab effects on memory and regulatory T cells. The method was immunoSEQ multiplex PCR; TCRdb's version includes in-frame clones alone and lacks a portion of them. The data show about 99,000 clones, over 85% seen once. Material: Tregs sorted from blood. The receptors were sampled from a human donor in good health.

This sequence joins TRBV5-1 and TRBJ2-7; TRBD1 agrees at 7 bases. Germline CDR1 reads SGHRS; CDR2 reads YFSETQ. The CDR3 has 13 amino acids. V shed 4 bases and J 6 bases; nucleotides not matched to a gene: 7. This CDR3 is CASSQGQYSEQYF. The CDR3 DNA follows: TGCGCCAGCAGCCAGGGACAGTACTCCGAGCAGTACTTC.

The gene calls are TRBV5-5 and TRBJ1-2, with no clear D. The germline CDR1 and CDR2 sequences are SGHKS and YYEKEE (reference sequence). CDR3 length equals 15 residues. Trimming cost V 1 base and J 2 bases, with 12 bases left between them. CDR3: CASSLIGLGNYGYTF. The CDR3 DNA follows: TGTGCCAGCAGCTTGATCGGGCTAGGGAACTATGGCTACACCTTC.

The chain couples TRBV6-5 to TRBJ1-2; 9 bases are a match to TRBD1. The CDR3 spans 13 residues. The ends lost 6 bases at V and 7 bases at J; junction bases unmatched: 6. The germline V gene encodes CDR1 MNHEY and CDR2 SVGAGI. The CDR3 loop is CASRRDRGFGYTF. CDR3 DNA sequence: TGTGCCAGCAGGAGAGACAGGGGGTTTGGCTACACCTTC.

The V and J genes are TRBV19 and TRBJ1-6, with D possibly matching TRBD1 (5 bases). The CDR3 has 14 amino acids. Germline values: CDR1 LNHDA, CDR2 SQIVND (reference sequence). Trimming took 2 bases from V and 9 from J, leaving 11 bases between them. This CDR3 is CASSIRGEISPLHF. The DNA of the CDR3 is TGTGCCAGTAGTATAAGGGGTGAGATTTCACCCCTCCACTTT.

This chain links TRBV9 with TRBJ1-4; possible D gene TRBD1, 6 bases. The germline CDR1 and CDR2 sequences are SGDLS and YYNGEE. The CDR3 contains 15 residues. The V gene lost 0 bases and the J gene lost 10 bases, with 16 bases spanning the gap. CDR3 in DNA: TGTGCCAGCAGCGTAGAGGGGGGGCTGCCTGGAAAACTGTTTTTT. Residues: CASSVEGGLPGKLFF.

V is TRBV18 and J is TRBJ1-2; 7 bases align to TRBD1. The CDR3 is 16 residues long. After removal of 2 bases from V and 6 bases from J, the junction contained 12 bases not matched to a gene. Germline CDR1 KGHSH, CDR2 LQKENI. CDR3 in amino acids: CASSPSPQGLYHGYTF. CDR3 nucleotides: TGTGCCAGCTCACCATCTCCACAGGGGCTTTACCATGGCTACACCTTC. The full variable domain, its missing parts supplied by reference TRBV18 and TRBJ1-2, is NAGVMQNPRHLVRRRGQEARLRCSPMKGHSHVYWYRQLPEEGLKFMVYLQKENIIDESGMPKERFSAEFPKEGPSILRIQQVVRGDSAAYFCASSPSPQGLYHGYTFGSGTRLTVV.

The chain carries TRBV9 and TRBJ2-7; 9 bases line up with TRBD1. V trimming: 4 bases; J trimming: 0 bases; junction bases outside the gene matches: 5. This CDR3 has 15 amino acids. Looked up from germline, CDR1 is SGDLS and CDR2 is YYNGEE. CDR3 coding DNA: TGTGCCAGCAGCTCCGGACAGGGGCACTCCTACGAGCAGTACTTC. This codes for CASSSGQGHSYEQYF. The full variable domain, in which reference TRBV9 and TRBJ2-7 provide the parts outside the CDR3, is DSGVTQTPKHLITATGQRVTLRCSPRSGDLSVYWYQQSLDQGLQFLIQYYNGEERAKGNILERFSAQQFPDLHSELNLSSLELGDSALYFCASSSGQGHSYEQYFGPGTRLTVT.

The chain is built from TRBV7-9 and TRBJ2-2; D is ambiguous. This CDR3 has 13 amino acids. Germline CDR1 is SEHNR and CDR2 is FQNEAQ (reference sequence). V lost 1 base and J lost 6, with 6 bases in between. In DNA, the CDR3 is TGTGCCAGCAGCTTAGAGTTCTCCGGGGAGCTGTTTTTT. This codes for CASSLEFSGELFF.

The rearrangement joins TRBV18 to TRBJ1-5; D is ambiguous. The CDR3 is 14 residues long. CDR1 KGHSH and CDR2 LQKENI come from the germline V gene. V was pared by 6 bases and J by 7 bases, with 16 bases between. This chain's CDR3 is CASSPTDRGQPQHF. For the CDR3, the DNA is TGTGCCAGCTCTCCTACAGATAGAGGGCAGCCCCAGCATTTT.

A remark on this clone: One end of the junction does not line up with germline, which may come from a read error. The V and J genes are TRBV5-3 and TRBJ2-7, with D maybe TRBD2 (5 bases). TRBV5-3 is an open reading frame, and its role is uncertain. The CDR3 extends over 14 amino acids. The CDR3 sequence is CASSLDPGSYEQYF. The CDR3 DNA follows: TGTGCCAGCAGCTTGGACCCGGGGTCCTACGAGCAGTACTTC.

The chain joins TRBV7-2 to TRBJ2-7; D might be TRBD2 (6 bases). V lost 4 bases and J lost 0, with 10 bases in between. From germline, CDR1 is SGHTA and CDR2 FQGNSA. The CDR3 has 14 amino acids. The CDR3 DNA is TGTGCCAGCAGCTACCGGGGAGGCTCCTACGAGCAGTACTTC. Encoded protein: CASSYRGGSYEQYF.

This chain connects TRBV5-6 to TRBJ1-5; a possible D gene is TRBD1 (5 bases). Per the germline V gene, CDR1 is SGHDT and CDR2 is YYEEEE. The CDR3 contains 16 residues. V was pared by 4 bases and J by 5 bases, with 19 bases between. Here the CDR3 reads CASSQFGRIGDQPQHF. The CDR3 nucleotides are TGTGCCAGCAGCCAATTCGGACGGATAGGGGATCAGCCCCAGCATTTT. Supplemented by reference TRBV5-6 and TRBJ1-5, the full variable domain reads DAGVTQSPTHLIKTRGQQVTLRCSPKSGHDTVSWYQQALGQGPQFIFQYYEEEERQRGNFPDRFSGHQFPNYSSELNVNALLLGDSALYLCASSQFGRIGDQPQHFGDGTRLSIL.

This chain uses TRBV5-1 with TRBJ2-3, with D perhaps matching TRBD2 (7 bases). V shed 4 bases and J shed 4 bases, with 19 bases lying between them. The CDR3 loop spans 16 amino acids. Germline CDR1 reads SGHRS; CDR2 reads YFSETQ. The CDR3 loop is CASSPPGGGPADTQYF. The DNA of the CDR3 is TGCGCCAGCAGCCCGCCAGGCGGGGGCCCCGCAGATACGCAGTATTTT.

The genes are TRBV6-5 and TRBJ2-7, with a tentative D call TRBD1 (6 bases). Germline lookup yields CDR1 MNHEY and CDR2 SVGAGI. The V and J ends lost 2 bases and 3 bases respectively, with 17 bases between them. The length of the CDR3 is 16 residues. CDR3 in DNA: TGTGCCAGCAGTTACGGGTGGACAGTTTCCTACTACGAGCAGTACTTC. Translated, it gives CASSYGWTVSYYEQYF.

The V gene is TRBV28, the J gene TRBJ1-2; D gene ambiguous. Germline lookup yields CDR1 MDHEN and CDR2 SYDVKM. V lost 6 bases to trimming and J lost 3 bases, with 11 bases between them. The CDR3 runs to 13 residues. The CDR3 is CASREGSYYGYTF. The CDR3 DNA follows: TGTGCCAGCAGGGAAGGCAGCTACTATGGCTACACCTTC.